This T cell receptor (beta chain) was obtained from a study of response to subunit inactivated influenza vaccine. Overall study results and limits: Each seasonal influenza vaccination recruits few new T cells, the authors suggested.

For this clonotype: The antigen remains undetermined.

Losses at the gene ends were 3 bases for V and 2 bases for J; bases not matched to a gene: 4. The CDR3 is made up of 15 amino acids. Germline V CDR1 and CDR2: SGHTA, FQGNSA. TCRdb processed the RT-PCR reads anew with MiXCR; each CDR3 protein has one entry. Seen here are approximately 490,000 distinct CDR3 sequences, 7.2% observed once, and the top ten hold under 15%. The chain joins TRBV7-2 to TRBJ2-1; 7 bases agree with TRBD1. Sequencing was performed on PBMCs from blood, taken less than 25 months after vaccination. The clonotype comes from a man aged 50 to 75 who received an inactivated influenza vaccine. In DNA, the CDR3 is TGTGCCAGCAGCTTGAGGACAGGAGCCTACAATGAGCAGTTCTTC. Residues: CASSLRTGAYNEQFF.